These 9 T cell receptor beta chains were all obtained from the same sample, sequenced in a study of blood T cell repertoires in COVID-19. Generated by immunoSEQ multiplex PCR, the TCRdb table keeps only in-frame clones and is missing some. The table shows 200,000 to 250,000 clones, with roughly nine tenths occurring only once. Material: peripheral blood. The receptors shown here come from a man aged 55 to 70 with acute or convalescent COVID-19.

This rearrangement joins TRBV19 to TRBJ1-2; D might be TRBD1 (5 bases). The CDR3 extends over 15 amino acids. Deletions cut 6 bases from V and 3 bases from J, with 17 bases between. Germline V gene data show CDR1 as LNHDA and CDR2 as SQIVND (reference sequence). DNA of the CDR3: TGTGCCAGTAGCCTAAGGCTCGGGGGTGACTATGGCTACACCTTC. Translated: CASSLRLGGDYGYTF. The whole variable domain, filled in from reference TRBV19 and TRBJ1-2, reads DGGITQSPKYLFRKEGQNVTLSCEQNLNHDAMYWYRQDPGQGLRLIYYSQIVNDFQKGDIAEGYSVSREKKESFPLTVTSAQKNPTAFYLCASSLRLGGDYGYTFGSGTRLTVV.

The gene calls are TRBV28 and TRBJ2-7; 9 bases are shared with TRBD2. This CDR3 spans 15 amino acids. V gave up 1 base and J gave up 5 bases; unmatched junction bases: 6. CDR1 and CDR2 (germline): MDHEN, SYDVKM. Here the CDR3 reads CASSLLAGERHEQYF. Written as DNA, the CDR3 is TGTGCCAGCAGTTTATTAGCGGGAGAACGGCACGAGCAGTACTTC.

The sample holds one count of this clone. The V call is TRBV6-1, the J call TRBJ2-1, with TRBD2 matching over 8 bases. CDR1 MNHNS and CDR2 SASEGT come from the germline V gene. The CDR3 loop spans 17 amino acids. Losses at the gene ends were 2 bases for V and 3 bases for J; bases not matched to a gene: 9. CDR3 sequence: CASSERSSGMGYNEQFF. DNA of the CDR3: TGTGCCAGCAGTGAAAGGAGTAGCGGGATGGGCTACAATGAGCAGTTCTTC.

The table lists this clone with a few counts. The chain links TRBV16 to TRBJ1-2; 12 bases are shared with TRBD1. Germline assignment: CDR1 KGHSY and CDR2 FQNENV. The CDR3 contains 15 residues. V lost 1 base, J lost 8 bases, and 5 bases stayed unmatched. The DNA for the CDR3 is TGTGCCAGCAGCCAATTGGGACAGGGGGCTCTCGGCTACACCTTC. This encodes CASSQLGQGALGYTF. The full variable domain, completed using reference TRBV16 and TRBJ1-2, is GEEVAQTPKHLVRGEGQKAKLYCAPIKGHSYVFWYQQVLKNEFKFLISFQNENVFDETGMPKERFSAKCLPNSPCSLEIQATKLEDSAVYFCASSQLGQGALGYTFGSGTRLTVV.

V usage is TRBV9 and J usage is TRBJ2-1, with 7 positions matching TRBD1. In germline, CDR1 is SGDLS, CDR2 YYNGEE. The trim removed 0 bases at V and 5 bases at J, leaving 8 bases unmatched. The CDR3 has 16 amino acids. CDR3 amino acids: CASSVGTGEWDNEQFF. The CDR3 DNA is TGTGCCAGCAGCGTAGGTACAGGGGAGTGGGACAATGAGCAGTTCTTC.

The rearrangement joins TRBV28 to TRBJ2-1; 11 nucleotides line up with TRBD2. V lost 10 bases and J lost 8; bases outside the gene matches: 10. The CDR3 is 14 residues long. Germline V gene data show CDR1 as MDHEN and CDR2 as SYDVKM. Here the CDR3 DNA reads TGTGCCACCCTCGGTGCTAGCGGGGGGTATGAGCAGTTCTTC. Protein: CATLGASGGYEQFF.

The CDR3 region has the DNA TGTGCCAGTATCCAAGGACAGGGCGGAGGTAGTCAGCCCCAGCATTTT. It is translated as CASIQGQGGGSQPQHF. This chain uses TRBV19 with TRBJ1-5; 8 bases line up with TRBD1. In germline, CDR1 is LNHDA, CDR2 SQIVND (reference sequence). J lost 6 bases, V lost 7 bases, and 14 bases had no gene match. The CDR3 has 16 residues.

This clone was detected only once. The CDR3 region is CASSLDGWLGTADGYTF. The CDR3 DNA is TGTGCCAGCAGCTTAGATGGTTGGCTTGGGACAGCAGATGGCTACACCTTC. The V call is TRBV11-3, the J call TRBJ1-2; the match to TRBD1 covers 7 bases. The CDR3 contains 17 residues. The germline V gene encodes CDR1 SGHNT and CDR2 YENEEA. The V gene end was trimmed by 0 bases and the J gene end by 6 bases; junction bases not matched to a gene: 13.

As for this clone: A read error may account for a junction end that differs from germline. CDR3 region: CASSPDYRGRNEQFF. The CDR3 nucleotides read TGTGCTAGCAGCCCCGATTATAGGGGGAGAAATGAGCAGTTCTTC. This chain connects TRBV7-7 to TRBJ2-1, with a weak D call TRBD1 (6 bases). This CDR3 is built from 15 residues. Germline V gene sequence: CDR1 SSHAT, CDR2 FNYEAQ (reference sequence).